This T cell receptor beta chain comes out of a study of metastatic and nonmetastatic thyroid tumors. Looking at the study overall: The study looked at repertoires side by side in blood and in tumor or nodule tissue from malignant and benign thyroid patients. Findings and caveats of the study: Malignant thyroid tumors reportedly exceeded benign nodules significantly in TCR beta diversity, with the difference appearing in blood and tumor.

This clone was counted ten times or more. Its cognate antigen is unknown. All patients were untreated before thyroid surgery. In the original workflow: Clinicopathological groups differed in CDR3, with these differences serving to build a distant-metastasis classifier for papillary thyroid cancer. TCRdb reprocessed the PCR reads using MiXCR. TCRdb's processing, not the authors' own work, is the source of the V and J calls. The sample lists tens of thousands of clones, roughly an eighth seen once, with roughly 9.6% in the top ten. This CDR3 has 15 residues. The germline CDR1 and CDR2 sequences are MNHEY and SMNVEV (reference sequence). V shed 1 base and J shed 5 bases, with 12 bases lying between them.

The sample taken for sequencing was tumor tissue. The clonotype was recovered from a female donor with papillary thyroid cancer or a benign thyroid nodule (not recorded which). Some clones in this sample may be carry-over from other donors' samples. The chain carries TRBV27 and TRBJ2-1, with a weak D call TRBD2 (7 bases). CDR3 nucleotides: TGTGCCAGCAGTTTATACAAGGGGGGGGACAATGAGCAGTTCTTC. As protein: CASSLYKGGDNEQFF.